The 21 T cell receptor beta chains listed next were all sequenced from one sample in a study of PD-1 blockade in mismatch repair-deficient tumors. The protocol was immunoSEQ multiplex PCR, while the TCRdb copy is restricted to in-frame clones and leaves out a portion. The table includes under 95,000 clones, 80% to 90% detected once. The source material was peripheral blood, sampled 44 weeks after starting pembrolizumab. The receptors were sampled from an adult with mismatch repair-deficient cancer.

This chain joins TRBV7-2 and TRBJ2-7, with D perhaps matching TRBD1 or TRBD2 (5 bases each). This CDR3 is built from 12 residues. Trimming stripped 4 bases from V and 7 bases from J, with 11 bases between. Germline V gene lookup returns CDR1 SGHTA and CDR2 FQGNSA. The CDR3 region is CASSWAGAEQYF. Written as DNA, the CDR3 is TGTGCCAGCAGCTGGGCCGGGGCGGAGCAGTACTTC.

The V call is TRBV2, the J call TRBJ1-5, with D possibly TRBD1 on 6 matching bases. V lost 7 bases to trimming and J lost 11 bases, with 18 bases between them. The CDR3 loop spans 13 amino acids. The germline V gene encodes CDR1 SNHLY and CDR2 FYNNEI. The CDR3 nucleotides are TGTGCCAGCAAGCAGGGGCCCTCCTCGGCCCAGCATTTT. This translates into CASKQGPSSAQHF.

This chain connects TRBV21-1 to TRBJ2-5; TRBD1 is taken as the D call from the table, unchecked against the DNA. TRBV21-1 is annotated as a pseudogene. The CDR3 has 15 amino acids. The CDR3, as DNA: TGTGCCAGCAGCAAGGGACAGGGGTTGGAAGAGACCCAGTACTTC. Residues: CASSKGQGLEETQYF.

The CDR3 region has the DNA TGTGCTGGGGGAGGCACGCTGAACACCGGGGAGCTGTTTTTT. Protein sequence: CAGGGTLNTGELFF. The chain carries TRBV19 and TRBJ2-2; maybe TRBD2 (6 bases). Per the germline V gene, CDR1 is LNHDA and CDR2 is SQIVND (reference sequence). The CDR3 consists of 14 residues.

The V call is TRBV19, the J call TRBJ2-5, with D possibly matching TRBD1 (5 bases). Matching the DNA end better, TRBJ2-7 makes the J call doubtful. CDR3 length: 13 residues. Germline CDR1 LNHDA, CDR2 SQIVND (reference sequence). The CDR3 nucleotides read TGTGCCAGTGGCAATAGGGGATCCTACGAGCAGTACTTC. Protein sequence: CASGNRGSYEQYF.

CDR3 amino acids: CASRMESYYNEQFF. Here the CDR3 DNA reads TGCGCCAGCAGGATGGAGTCTTATTACAATGAGCAGTTCTTC. V and J are TRBV5-1 and TRBJ2-1; no firm D call. The CDR3 length is 14 residues. The V and J ends lost 5 bases and 4 bases respectively, with 13 bases between them. Germline loops: CDR1 SGHRS, CDR2 YFSETQ.

In the case of this clone: Its ends do not fully match the called genes, so a read error is possible. This chain connects TRBV30 to TRBJ2-6, with D hard to call. The CDR3 has 15 residues. Germline CDR1 and CDR2: GTSNPN and SVGIG (reference sequence). The CDR3 protein is CAWSTYLGGSNVLTF. In nucleotides, the CDR3 is TGTGCCTGGAGTACATACCTTGGTGGGTCCAACGTCCTGACTTTC.

V usage is TRBV19 and J usage is TRBJ1-1; D is ambiguous. Trimming left V 3 bases short and J 8 bases short, with 13 bases between. In germline, CDR1 is LNHDA, CDR2 SQIVND (reference sequence). The CDR3 is 13 amino acids. Here the CDR3 reads CASSIALHVEAFF. The CDR3 coding sequence is TGTGCCAGTAGTATTGCATTGCACGTGGAAGCTTTCTTT.

This chain joins TRBV6-6 and TRBJ2-5; TRBD1 agrees at 9 bases. The germline gives CDR1 MNHNY, CDR2 SVGAGI (reference sequence). The CDR3 length is 15 residues. The V segment lost 6 bases and the J segment 4 bases; nucleotides outside the gene matches: 9. The CDR3 loop is CASRWGDRARETQYF. As DNA, the CDR3 is TGTGCCAGCAGGTGGGGGGACAGGGCCAGAGAGACCCAGTACTTC.

This chain uses TRBV4-3 with TRBJ2-1, with 8 bases matching TRBD1. In germline, CDR1 is LGHNA, CDR2 YSLEER. The ends lost 4 bases at V and 5 bases at J; junction bases unmatched: 13. CDR3 length: 17 residues. In DNA, the CDR3 is TGCGCCAGCAGCCGGCGGGCGGACAGGGAGGATAACAATGAGCAGTTCTTC. It translates to CASSRRADREDNNEQFF.

Concerning this clone: The same CDR3 can be traced to other DNA sequences in this sample. The chain recombines TRBV7-2 with TRBJ1-5; no reliable D call. The CDR3 covers 13 residues. V shed 6 bases and J shed 0 bases, with 6 bases lying between them. The germline V gene has CDR1 SGHTA and CDR2 FQGNSA. DNA of the CDR3: TGTGCCAGCAGTAGTTATAGCAATCAGCCCCAGCATTTT. It is translated as CASSSYSNQPQHF.

The chain combines TRBV5-6 with TRBJ1-4; D remains ambiguous. This CDR3 is 14 amino acids long. V was shortened by 1 base and J by 4 bases, with 8 bases between the two germline ends. Germline CDR1 SGHDT, CDR2 YYEEEE. CDR3 sequence (DNA): TGTGCCAGCAGCTTGCGGCCGATTAATGAAAAACTGTTTTTT. It codes for CASSLRPINEKLFF. Supplemented by reference TRBV5-6 and TRBJ1-4, the full variable domain reads DAGVTQSPTHLIKTRGQQVTLRCSPKSGHDTVSWYQQALGQGPQFIFQYYEEEERQRGNFPDRFSGHQFPNYSSELNVNALLLGDSALYLCASSLRPINEKLFFGSGTQLSVL.

This clone has just one count. The V call is TRBV19, the J call TRBJ1-1, with D maybe TRBD1 (5 bases). Germline V gives CDR1 LNHDA, CDR2 SQIVND (reference sequence). The CDR3 extends over 14 amino acids. The V gene lost 5 bases and the J gene lost 1 base, with 11 bases spanning the gap. The CDR3 DNA sequence: TGTGCCAGTAGTGTCCGGGGGGAGAACACTGAAGCTTTCTTT. Its translation is CASSVRGENTEAFF.

This clone came up a few times. The chain joins TRBV2 to TRBJ2-7; TRBD2 agrees at 13 bases. With V trimmed by 11 bases and J by 5 bases, 15 bases remained unmatched. The germline V gene has CDR1 SNHLY and CDR2 FYNNEI. CDR3 length equals 16 residues. In DNA, the CDR3 is TGTGCCGCATCATGGACCGGGACTAGCGGGACGAACGAGCAGTACTTC. It specifies CAASWTGTSGTNEQYF.

This clone has more than one count but fewer than ten. This rearrangement joins TRBV6-6 to TRBJ2-3; D is uncertain. This CDR3 spans 13 amino acids. Germline CDR1 and CDR2: MNHNY and SVGAGI (reference sequence). The V gene lost 0 bases and the J gene lost 4 bases, with 5 bases spanning the gap. Here the CDR3 reads CASSYSFADTQYF. CDR3 bases: TGTGCCAGCAGTTACTCGTTTGCAGATACGCAGTATTTT.

CDR3 amino acids: CASSLDVQGRDEQFF. CDR3 DNA: TGCGCCAGCAGCTTGGATGTACAGGGGAGGGATGAGCAGTTCTTC. The genes are TRBV5-1 and TRBJ2-1; D might be TRBD1 or TRBD2, each matching 7 bases. With 0 bases removed from V and 8 bases from J, the gap between germline ends came to 15 bases. CDR3 size: 15 residues. In germline, CDR1 is SGHRS, CDR2 YFSETQ.

The gene calls are TRBV5-1 and TRBJ2-2, with D perhaps matching TRBD2 (5 bases). Trimming pared 1 base from V and 0 bases from J, leaving 10 bases between. This CDR3 has 16 residues. Looked up from germline, CDR1 is SGHRS and CDR2 is YFSETQ. The CDR3 here is CASSLSGFANTGELFF. Here the CDR3 DNA reads TGCGCCAGCAGCTTGTCGGGGTTCGCGAACACCGGGGAGCTGTTTTTT.

The CDR3 reads CASSVRTGENEKLFF. The DNA for the CDR3 is TGTGCCAGCAGCGTCCGGACAGGGGAAAATGAAAAACTGTTTTTT. The J gene is TRBJ1-4, the V gene TRBV11-3; 9 nucleotides line up with TRBD1. Germline V gene sequence: CDR1 SGHNT, CDR2 YENEEA. This CDR3 comprises 15 residues. V shed 5 bases, J shed 5 bases, and the junction held 6 bases outside the gene matches.

The gene calls are TRBV11-2 and TRBJ1-1; D unresolved. V shed 5 bases and J shed 9 bases, with 19 bases lying between them. Looked up from germline, CDR1 is SGHAT and CDR2 is FQNNGV. The CDR3 covers 14 residues. The CDR3 DNA reads TGTGCCAGCAGCCCCGACCCAGCCCCACCTAAAGCTTTCTTT. This sequence encodes CASSPDPAPPKAFF.

This clone came up once. The V and J genes are TRBV7-8 and TRBJ2-1; 7 bases are a match to TRBD2. The junction had 11 bases not matched to a gene; V was cut back by 1 base and J by 8 bases. The CDR3 extends over 16 amino acids. Germline CDR1 is SGHVS and CDR2 is FQNEAQ. CDR3 protein: CASSLGGGRAGDEQFF. As DNA, the CDR3 is TGTGCCAGCAGCTTAGGTGGTGGGAGGGCCGGGGATGAGCAGTTCTTC.

This clone was counted only a few times. The junction departs from the called germline gene at one end, perhaps through a read error. V and J are TRBV7-7 and TRBJ2-2; D might be TRBD2 (6 bases). The CDR3 covers 12 residues. Germline V gives CDR1 SSHAT, CDR2 FNYEAQ (reference sequence). The CDR3 is CASSSEGGELFF. In nucleotides, the CDR3 is TGTGCTAGCAGCTCGGAGGGCGGGGAGCTGTTTTTT.